These T cell receptor beta chains were read from a single sample in a study of cytomegalovirus exposure and HLA in healthy donors. The method was immunoSEQ multiplex PCR; TCRdb's version includes in-frame clones alone and lacks a portion of them. The sample lists about 190,000 clones; roughly 74% were seen once. The material sequenced was PBMCs. All receptors come from a woman aged 25 to 39 in good health and CMV-seropositive. Both conserved end residues are part of each CDR3. D genes are given only for firm matches. Clone size is shown for a subset of rows, as once, few, many or a class of expanded clone.

TRBV5-6	TRBD2	NA	TRBJ2-1	TGTGCCAGCAGCTCGAGCGGGAGGGCCTACAATGAGCAGTTCTTC	CASSSSGRAYNEQFF
TRBV30	TRBD1	NA	TRBJ1-1	TGTGCCTGGGAGCAGGGACAGGGGGGGCCTGAAGCTTTCTTT	CAWEQGQGGPEAFF
TRBV19	NA	NA	TRBJ1-5	TGTGCCAGTAGTATTACGGACAGTGGCAATCAGCCCCAGCATTTT	CASSITDSGNQPQHF
TRBV9	NA	NA	TRBJ2-5	TGTGCCAGCAGCCCAGCCGGACTGCAGAGAACCCAGTACTTC	CASSPAGLQRTQYF
TRBV2	NA	NA	TRBJ1-1	TGTGCCAGCAGTGAGCGTTTGAACACTGAAGCTTTCTTT	CASSERLNTEAFF
TRBV2	NA	NA	TRBJ1-1	TGTGCCAGCACCCTGACAGACTTGAACACTGAAGCTTTCTTT	CASTLTDLNTEAFF
TRBV9	TRBD1	NA	TRBJ1-4	TGTGCCAGCAGTGCCGGGACAGGGGGTGAAAAACTGTTTTTT	CASSAGTGGEKLFF
TRBV9	NA	NA	TRBJ1-1	TGTGCCAGCAGCGTAGGAGAGCTGAACACTGAAGCTTTCTTT	CASSVGELNTEAFF
TRBV9	NA	NA	TRBJ2-5	TGTGCCAGCAGCCCAGAATTTGCGGGCAAGCAGTACTTC	CASSPEFAGKQYF
TRBV7-8	NA	NA	TRBJ2-3	TGTGCCAGCAGCTGGGGGACTCTAACAGATACGCAGTATTTT	CASSWGTLTDTQYF
TRBV7-2	NA	NA	TRBJ2-7	TGTGCCAGCAGCTCGGCCAGGACCTACGAGCAGTACTTC	CASSSARTYEQYF
TRBV7-2	NA	NA	TRBJ2-6	TGTGCCAGCAGCGGACGGGGAGGAGGGACCTCTGGGGCCAACGTCCTGACTTTC	CASSGRGGGTSGANVLTF
TRBV10-3	NA	few	TRBJ2-2	TGTGCCGTACACCCGGGTCCTACCGGGGAGCTGTTTTTT	CAVHPGPTGELFF
TRBV7-8	NA	NA	TRBJ2-1	TGTGCCAGCAGCCCAGGTGGCGCGCGAAACAATGAGCAGTTCTTC	CASSPGGARNNEQFF
TRBV28	TRBD2	NA	TRBJ2-1	TGTGCCAGCAGAGGGACTAGCGGCAACTCGCTACTAGGATGGAATGAGCAGTTCTTC	CASRGTSGNSLLGWNEQFF
TRBV5-6	NA	few	TRBJ1-2	TGTGCCAGCAGCCGACAGTCCAGCTATGGCTACACCTTC	CASSRQSSYGYTF
TRBV28	TRBD2	NA	TRBJ2-3	TGTGCCAGCAGTTTATCGGCGGGAGGTGTAACAGATACGCAGTATTTT	CASSLSAGGVTDTQYF
TRBV7-3	NA	NA	TRBJ1-1	TGTGCCAGCAGCTTGGCAGGCCCACACACTGAAGCTTTCTTT	CASSLAGPHTEAFF
TRBV27	NA	NA	TRBJ2-1	TGTGCCAGCGGATTCGGAGGGAGCTCCTACAATGAGCAGTTCTTC	CASGFGGSSYNEQFF
TRBV6-4	NA	once	TRBJ1-2	TGTGCCAGCAGTGAGGACAGCTCTAACTATGGCTACACCTTC	CASSEDSSNYGYTF
TRBV30	TRBD1	NA	TRBJ1-2	TGTGCCTGGCAGCAAAAAGGGACAGGGAATTCCTATGGCTACACCTTC	CAWQQKGTGNSYGYTF
TRBV6-1	TRBD1	NA	TRBJ2-7	TGTGCCAGCAGACCCGACAGGGCGGACGAGCAGTACTTC	CASRPDRADEQYF
TRBV18	NA	NA	TRBJ2-7	TGTGCCAGCTCACCAGGGGGCTACAACGAGCAGTACTTC	CASSPGGYNEQYF
TRBV7-9	TRBD1	once	TRBJ2-3	TGTTCCAGCAGCTTTCGGCAGGGGGCCGGAGTCCCAGATACGCAGTATTTT	CSSSFRQGAGVPDTQYF
TRBV28	NA	NA	TRBJ1-3	TGTGCCAGCAGTGCCGCGGGCCGCTCTGGAAACACCATATATTTT	CASSAAGRSGNTIYF
TRBV6-5	NA	NA	TRBJ1-6	TGTGCCAGCAGTTACTCGGGCAGCTACTATAATTCACCCCTCCACTTT	CASSYSGSYYNSPLHF
TRBV7-2	TRBD2	few	TRBJ2-3	TGTGCCAGCAGCTCCTTAGCGGGAGGGACCACAGATACGCAGTATTTT	CASSSLAGGTTDTQYF
TRBV10-1	NA	NA	TRBJ2-5	TGCGCCAGCAGTGTGGGCAGGCAAGAGACCCAGTACTTC	CASSVGRQETQYF
TRBV5-3	NA	few	TRBJ1-1	TGTGCCAGAAGCTTGGAGGGGGTAAGCACTGAAGCTTTCTTT	CARSLEGVSTEAFF
TRBV5-1	NA	NA	TRBJ1-1	TGCGCCAGCAGCTTGGCCTCCCGCAGGATTGTGAACACTGAAGCTTTCTTT	CASSLASRRIVNTEAFF
TRBV15	TRBD1	NA	TRBJ2-7	TGTGCCACCAGCGACGGGACAGGGATATCATACGAGCAGTACTTC	CATSDGTGISYEQYF
TRBV19	TRBD1	NA	TRBJ1-5	TGTGCCAGTAGTTCACAGGGGAGCAATCAGCCCCAGCATTTT	CASSSQGSNQPQHF
TRBV6-6	NA	NA	TRBJ2-1	TGTGCCAGCAGTTCCGAGAGCGGGCCGTCCTACAATGAGCAGTTCTTC	CASSSESGPSYNEQFF
TRBV28	TRBD1	NA	TRBJ1-2	TGTGCCAGCAGTCCACCCTCCGGCGCAGGGGGTAACTATGGCTACACCTTC	CASSPPSGAGGNYGYTF
TRBV5-1	TRBD2	NA	TRBJ2-2	TGCGCCAGCAGCGGACTAGCGGGGGCCCGGCCCGGGGAGCTGTTTTTT	CASSGLAGARPGELFF
TRBV7-9	TRBD2	NA	TRBJ2-1	TGTGCCAGCAGCAAGACTAGCGGTCTTTACAATGAGCAGTTCTTC	CASSKTSGLYNEQFF
TRBV2	TRBD1	NA	TRBJ1-2	TGTGCCAGCGGGGGGGGGACAGGGGCTTCTAACTATGGCTACACCTTC	CASGGGTGASNYGYTF
TRBV7-9	TRBD2	NA	TRBJ2-2	TGTTCCAGCAGCCCGAGGACTAGCGGGGTCGCTGGCGGGGAGCTGTTTTTT	CSSSPRTSGVAGGELFF
TRBV6-5	TRBD1	NA	TRBJ1-1	TGTGCCAGCAGTCCCCCAGGGGGCACTGAAGCTTTCTTT	CASSPPGGTEAFF
TRBV7-8	TRBD2	few	TRBJ2-7	TGTGCCAGCAGCTTAGTCGCTGGCGGGGGCGAGCAGTACTTC	CASSLVAGGGEQYF
TRBV29-1	TRBD2	NA	TRBJ2-3	TGCAGCGGGCGGACTAGCGGAAGTACTACAGATACGCAGTATTTT	CSGRTSGSTTDTQYF
TRBV19	NA	few	TRBJ1-2	TGTGCCAGCGGCACACCGGGTGGCTACACCTTC	CASGTPGGYTF
TRBV5-1	TRBD2	few	TRBJ2-5	TGCGCCAGCAGCTTGTCTGGGGGGGAACAAGAGACCCAGTACTTC	CASSLSGGEQETQYF
TRBV30	TRBD1	NA	TRBJ1-1	TGTGCCTGGAGTGTACTAGGACAGGGGATCGCTGAAGCTTTCTTT	CAWSVLGQGIAEAFF
TRBV9	NA	NA	TRBJ2-5	TGTGCCAGCAGCGTAGGAAAGGGGTACCAAGAGACCCAGTACTTC	CASSVGKGYQETQYF
TRBV11-3	NA	NA	TRBJ2-7	TGTGCCAGCAGCTTATACTACGAGCAGTACTTC	CASSLYYEQYF
TRBV19	TRBD1	NA	TRBJ1-4	TGTGCCAGTAGTATTTCAACAGGGGGGTTTATGTTTTTT	CASSISTGGFMFF
TRBV2	NA	NA	TRBJ1-6	TGTGCCAGCAGTGACTCAGGGAGGGAGTATAATTCACCCCTCCACTTT	CASSDSGREYNSPLHF
TRBV6-1	TRBD1	NA	TRBJ2-7	TGTGCCAGCACTAGGACAGGCCTCTCCTACGAGCAGTACTTC	CASTRTGLSYEQYF
TRBV30	NA	NA	TRBJ1-5	TGTGCCTGGAGCACAGGATTAGAGCAGCCCCAGCATTTT	CAWSTGLEQPQHF
TRBV6-5	NA	NA	TRBJ1-2	TGTGCCAGCAGTTACTCGAAGGGGTACTACTATGGCTACACCTTC	CASSYSKGYYYGYTF
TRBV4-2	TRBD1	NA	TRBJ1-4	TGTGCCAGCGGGGGACAGCTTAATGAAAAACTGTTTTTT	CASGGQLNEKLFF
TRBV30	NA	NA	TRBJ1-4	TGTGCCTGGAGTGGGCAGACCGGCGGTGAAAAACTGTTTTTT	CAWSGQTGGEKLFF
TRBV28	NA	NA	TRBJ1-1	TGTGCCAGCAGTTGCCCACTCAGAGGGAACGCTGAAGCTTTCTTT	CASSCPLRGNAEAFF